A single sample is the source of the 25 T cell receptor beta chains below, sequenced in a study of blood T cell repertoires in COVID-19. The data were produced by immunoSEQ multiplex PCR, yet TCRdb's version contains in-frame clones alone and is incomplete. The sample consists of 200,000 or so clones, about 84% of them appearing once. The sample taken for sequencing was peripheral blood. These TCRs come from a woman in her thirties with acute or convalescent COVID-19.

The chain employs TRBV7-2 and TRBJ1-4; TRBD1 matches at 9 bases. Germline values: CDR1 SGHTA, CDR2 FQGNSA. There are 15 residues in the CDR3. With 3 bases clipped from V and 9 bases from J, the junction kept 8 bases outside the gene matches. The DNA of the CDR3 is TGTGCCAGCAGCTTGAATCGAGGGACAGGGAAAAAACTGTTTTTT. Amino acid sequence: CASSLNRGTGKKLFF.

V is TRBV28 and J is TRBJ1-2, with D perhaps TRBD1 (5 bases). CDR1 is MDHEN, CDR2 SYDVKM, per germline. The V and J ends lost 5 bases and 5 bases respectively, with 6 bases between them. This CDR3 spans 11 amino acids. CDR3 in amino acids: CASSAGYGYTF. The CDR3 DNA sequence: TGTGCCAGCAGTGCAGGGTATGGCTACACCTTC.

This clone was detected only a few times. The rearrangement joins TRBV6-4 to TRBJ2-3; 8 bases map to TRBD2. CDR1 is MRHNA and CDR2 is SNTAGT in the germline V gene. There are 15 residues in the CDR3. With 0 bases clipped from V and 4 bases from J, the junction kept 3 bases outside the gene matches. This CDR3 is CASSDSEREPDTQYF. The DNA of the CDR3 is TGTGCCAGCAGTGACTCAGAGCGGGAGCCAGATACGCAGTATTTT.

The genes are TRBV6-2 or TRBV6-3 and TRBJ2-1; D possibly corresponds to TRBD2 (5 bases). Germline loops: CDR1 MNHEY, CDR2 SVGEGT. V was pared by 0 bases and J by 4 bases, with 16 bases between. The CDR3 runs 17 residues. The CDR3 DNA sequence: TGTGCCAGCAGTTACTCGAGCGGCGCCCATCGATACAATGAGCAGTTCTTC. Translated: CASSYSSGAHRYNEQFF.

The chain joins TRBV30 to TRBJ1-2; no clear D gene. V dropped 0 bases and J dropped 8 bases, with 10 bases sitting between them. This CDR3 is 12 amino acids long. The germline V gene encodes CDR1 GTSNPN and CDR2 SVGIG (reference sequence). In DNA, the CDR3 is TGTGCCTGGAGTGTACCACTAGGCGGCTACACCTTC. This gives the protein CAWSVPLGGYTF.

The CDR3 coding sequence is TGTGCCAGTAGTCCGTATAACCCCGGGACTAGGCACGAGCAGTACTTC. Its protein is CASSPYNPGTRHEQYF. The V call is TRBV19, the J call TRBJ2-7, with 8 bases fitting TRBD2. The ends lost 5 bases at V and 5 bases at J; junction bases unmatched: 14. The length of the CDR3 is 16 residues. Germline CDR1 and CDR2: LNHDA and SQIVND (reference sequence).

About this clone: The junction shows a germline mismatch at one end, possibly a read error. The CDR3 DNA sequence: TGTGCCAGCAGCCAAGGGGGGACAGCCTTGTATTTT. Translation gives CASSQGGTALYF. V gene TRBV3-1 (or the pseudogene TRBV3-2) combines with J gene TRBJ1-5; 7 bases agree with TRBD1. Germline loops: CDR1 LGHDT, CDR2 YNNKEL (reference sequence). The CDR3 has 12 amino acids.

The chain joins TRBV18 to TRBJ1-2, with D unclear. The ends were cut back, 3 bases at V and 0 bases at J, with 5 bases in the middle. The CDR3 totals 13 residues. Germline assignment: CDR1 KGHSH and CDR2 LQKENI. The CDR3 loop is CASSPAANYGYTF. CDR3 sequence (DNA): TGTGCCAGCTCACCTGCAGCTAACTATGGCTACACCTTC.

The rearrangement links TRBV20-1 to TRBJ2-3, with 8 bases lining up with TRBD2. The germline V gene encodes CDR1 DFQATT and CDR2 SNEGSKA (reference sequence). V lost 8 bases, J lost 9 bases, and 7 bases stayed unmatched. The CDR3 totals 11 residues. CDR3 in amino acids: CSPSSGLTQYF. CDR3 DNA sequence: TGCAGTCCGTCTAGCGGGCTCACGCAGTATTTT.

The chain combines TRBV13 with TRBJ2-7; TRBD1 matches at 7 bases. The junction had 7 bases not matched to a gene; V was cut back by 5 bases and J by 3 bases. Germline V gene data show CDR1 as PRHDT and CDR2 as FYEKMQ (reference sequence). This CDR3 comprises 14 residues. CDR3 region: CASSPEDRIYEQYF. The CDR3 DNA sequence: TGTGCCAGCAGCCCCGAGGACAGGATCTACGAGCAGTACTTC.

DNA of the CDR3: TGTGCCAGCAGTCAACCCGGACAGGGGGCTACAGATACGCAGTATTTT. Amino acids: CASSQPGQGATDTQYF. V gene TRBV27 combines with J gene TRBJ2-3; TRBD1 agrees at 11 bases. The CDR3 sequence is 16 residues long. J was trimmed by 3 bases and V by 5 bases; bases with no gene match: 7. CDR1 is MNHEY and CDR2 is SMNVEV in the germline V gene (reference sequence).

The chain combines TRBV27 with TRBJ2-3; the D gene is possibly TRBD1 (6 bases). CDR3 length: 15 residues. Looked up from germline, CDR1 is MNHEY and CDR2 is SMNVEV (reference sequence). V lost 5 bases and J lost 4, with 16 bases in between. The chain's CDR3 is CASSGGTGFSDTQYF. The DNA of the CDR3 is TGTGCCAGCAGTGGGGGCACAGGGTTCTCAGATACGCAGTATTTT.

This clone has more than one count but fewer than ten. The genes are TRBV27 and TRBJ2-1; TRBD2 matches at 11 bases. CDR1 MNHEY and CDR2 SMNVEV come from the germline V gene (reference sequence). The CDR3 covers 18 residues. Unmatched junction bases numbered 10, after V lost 6 bases and J lost 0 bases. The DNA of the CDR3 is TGTGCCAGCAGGGCCGGGACTAGCGGAACAAGCTCCTACAATGAGCAGTTCTTC. Amino acids: CASRAGTSGTSSYNEQFF.

The chain has TRBV19 and TRBJ1-2; 9 bases match TRBD1. CDR1 LNHDA and CDR2 SQIVND come from the germline V gene (reference sequence). The V and J ends lost 2 bases and 3 bases, in that order; junction bases with no gene match: 1. There are 14 residues in the CDR3. CDR3 nucleotide sequence: TGTGCCAGTAGTATAACAGGGGGCGACTATGGCTACACCTTC. Its translation is CASSITGGDYGYTF.

In its sample, this clone was seen once. The rearrangement uses TRBV19 and TRBJ2-7; TRBD2 aligns across 7 bases. The CDR3 spans 15 residues. Unmatched junction bases numbered 11, after V lost 5 bases and J lost 4 bases. CDR1 LNHDA and CDR2 SQIVND come from the germline V gene (reference sequence). The CDR3 nucleotides are TGTGCCAGTAGTTCCAAGGGCGGGAGTCAGTACGAGCAGTACTTC. As protein: CASSSKGGSQYEQYF.

The chain is built from TRBV5-6 and TRBJ1-5, with 10 bases matching TRBD1. This CDR3 is 17 amino acids long. Germline V gene lookup returns CDR1 SGHDT and CDR2 YYEEEE. J gave up 0 bases and V 3 bases, and 6 bases lay outside the gene matches. The CDR3 loop is CASSSRQGAGSNQPQHF. CDR3 DNA: TGTGCCAGCAGCTCCAGACAGGGGGCGGGTAGCAATCAGCCCCAGCATTTT.

This clone was seen only a few times. Different DNA sequences within this sample yield the same CDR3. This chain connects TRBV28 to TRBJ2-2; 11 bases map to TRBD2. Germline V lookup: CDR1 MDHEN, CDR2 SYDVKM. The CDR3 covers 17 residues. Trimming cost V 5 bases and J 5 bases; bases outside gene matches: 10. The CDR3 loop reads CASSQVAGGGSTGELFF. CDR3 sequence (DNA): TGTGCCAGCAGTCAAGTAGCGGGGGGGGGTTCGACCGGGGAGCTGTTTTTT.

V gene TRBV7-9 combines with J gene TRBJ2-2; TRBD1 might be the D (6 bases). V dropped 3 bases and J dropped 0 bases, with 11 bases sitting between them. Germline CDR1 reads SEHNR; CDR2 reads FQNEAQ (reference sequence). This CDR3 spans 16 amino acids. CDR3 DNA: TGTGCCAGCAGCTTGAAGGCAGGGGCGAACACCGGGGAGCTGTTTTTT. It specifies CASSLKAGANTGELFF.

This clone was seen only once. This chain connects TRBV9 to TRBJ1-4; D gene uncertain. The CDR3 loop spans 14 amino acids. Germline V lookup: CDR1 SGDLS, CDR2 YYNGEE. Trimming took 0 bases from V and 7 from J, leaving 10 bases between them. CDR3 residues: CASSVGEGGEKLFF. For the CDR3, the DNA is TGTGCCAGCAGCGTAGGGGAGGGAGGTGAAAAACTGTTTTTT.

J is TRBJ1-3 and V is TRBV29-1; possibly TRBD1 for D (5 bases). Germline V lookup: CDR1 SQVTM, CDR2 ANQGSEA. V was pared by 8 bases and J by 0 bases, with 14 bases between. The CDR3 has 14 amino acids. This CDR3 is CSIRQTLSGNTIYF. CDR3 DNA sequence: TGCAGCATTCGACAGACACTCTCTGGAAACACCATATATTTT.

This clone was observed once. This chain uses TRBV24-1 with TRBJ2-3, with a possible D match to TRBD2 (7 bases). Germline loops: CDR1 KGHDR, CDR2 SFDVKD. V was pared by 1 base and J by 2 bases, with 18 bases between. The CDR3 is 18 residues long. The CDR3 here is CATSDFPTEGGNTDTQYF. DNA for the CDR3: TGTGCCACCAGTGATTTCCCCACTGAGGGGGGGAACACAGATACGCAGTATTTT.

Written as DNA, the CDR3 is TGTGCCAGCAGTGAAGCCGGGACAGGATATGGCTACACCTTC. Encoded protein: CASSEAGTGYGYTF. This chain links TRBV2 with TRBJ1-2, with 8 nucleotides matching TRBD1. In germline, CDR1 is SNHLY, CDR2 FYNNEI. The V gene end was trimmed by 0 bases and the J gene end by 5 bases; junction bases not matched to a gene: 2. The CDR3 totals 14 residues.

For the CDR3, the DNA is TGTGCCAGCAGCCAAGCAGCGGGAGGGGACACAGATACGCAGTATTTT. It codes for CASSQAAGGDTDTQYF. The V call is TRBV4-2, the J call TRBJ2-3, with 10 bases fitting TRBD2. J lost 2 bases, V lost 1 base, and 3 bases had no gene match. This CDR3 has 16 amino acids. Germline values: CDR1 LGHNA, CDR2 YNFKEQ.

The chain has TRBV25-1 and TRBJ1-2; TRBD1 might be the D (5 bases). This CDR3 region has 13 residues. The germline V gene has CDR1 MGHDK and CDR2 SYGVNS. The V gene lost 1 base and the J gene lost 3 bases, with 6 bases spanning the gap. Here the CDR3 reads CASSELGDYGYTF. CDR3 bases: TGTGCCAGCAGTGAATTAGGGGACTATGGCTACACCTTC.

This chain joins TRBV6-5 and TRBJ2-1, with 9 bases lining up with TRBD1. V shed 5 bases, J shed 6 bases, and the junction held 5 bases outside the gene matches. Germline CDR1 MNHEY, CDR2 SVGAGI. The CDR3 is 14 residues long. The CDR3 region is CASSPRDRVNEQFF. DNA of the CDR3: TGTGCCAGCAGTCCACGGGACAGGGTCAATGAGCAGTTCTTC.